One sample yielded the 20 T cell receptor beta chains listed below, sequenced in a study of radiation and T cells in renal cell carcinoma. Data came from immunoSEQ multiplex PCR; TCRdb stores just in-frame clones and leaves some out. This sample carries about 15,000 clones, more than 55% of them seen once, and the ten largest clones take 11%. Treatment specified: treatment-naive control, cytoreductive nephrectomy. The sample was tumor tissue, taken from a patient whose treatment was nephrectomy without radiotherapy. Receptor source: a man in his forties or fifties with renal cell carcinoma.

The rearrangement uses TRBV19 and TRBJ1-5, with 9 positions matching TRBD1. Trimming removed 8 bases from V and 6 bases from J; junction bases left unmatched: 11. CDR3 size: 15 residues. From germline, CDR1 is LNHDA and CDR2 SQIVND (reference sequence). DNA of the CDR3: TGTGCCAGTTTACTAACCGGGACAGGGATTCAGCCCCAGCATTTT. It yields the protein CASLLTGTGIQPQHF.

Here the CDR3 reads CSVVRGRAYEQYF. CDR3 DNA sequence: TGCAGCGTTGTAAGGGGCAGAGCCTACGAGCAGTACTTC. The chain has TRBV29-1 and TRBJ2-7; TRBD1 is a possible D gene (5 bases). The CDR3 has 13 amino acids. With 4 bases removed from V and 2 bases from J, the gap between germline ends came to 12 bases. Looked up from germline, CDR1 is SQVTM and CDR2 is ANQGSEA.

The chain is built from TRBV19 and TRBJ2-2; no firm D call. Germline CDR1 is LNHDA and CDR2 is SQIVND (reference sequence). Between the trimmed V and J ends, which lost 3 bases and 1 base, there was a span of 6 bases. The CDR3 spans 14 residues. DNA for the CDR3: TGTGCCAGTAGTATGACTGTGAACACCGGGGAGCTGTTTTTT. Amino acids: CASSMTVNTGELFF.

The chain uses TRBV6-6 and TRBJ2-3; 7 nucleotides match TRBD2. The trim removed 7 bases at V and 0 bases at J, leaving 7 bases unmatched. This CDR3 region has 15 residues. CDR1 is MNHNY, CDR2 SVGAGI, per germline (reference sequence). The CDR3 protein is CASMTGTTSTDTQYF. The CDR3 nucleotides are TGTGCCAGCATGACCGGGACTACTAGCACAGATACGCAGTATTTT.

This chain uses TRBV7-7 with TRBJ2-5; 9 positions match TRBD2. This CDR3 contains 15 residues. Germline-derived CDR1 and CDR2 are SSHAT and FNYEAQ (reference sequence). The CDR3 DNA is TGTGCTATAGGGTTTCGAGCGGGAGGACCCGAGACCCAGTACTTC. It yields the protein CAIGFRAGGPETQYF.

This chain connects TRBV13 to TRBJ2-7, with 12 bases matching TRBD2. CDR3 length equals 15 residues. V gave up 3 bases and J gave up 3 bases; unmatched junction bases: 3. Germline CDR1 reads PRHDT; CDR2 reads FYEKMQ (reference sequence). The CDR3 DNA reads as TGTGCCAGCAGCTTGGCTAGCGGGAGGGACTACGAGCAGTACTTC. This sequence encodes CASSLASGRDYEQYF.

The chain uses TRBV9 and TRBJ2-1; D may match TRBD1 or TRBD2 (5 bases each). V lost 2 bases and J 4 bases, leaving 7 bases between the germline ends. CDR1 and CDR2 (germline): SGDLS, YYNGEE. This CDR3 is built from 13 residues. CDR3 nucleotide sequence: TGTGCCAGCAGCGTTTGGGGGTACAATGAGCAGTTCTTC. As protein: CASSVWGYNEQFF.

The chain couples TRBV28 to TRBJ2-1; unclear D gene. The V end was cut by 4 bases, the J end by 4 bases, with 2 bases between. Germline V CDR1 and CDR2: MDHEN, SYDVKM. The CDR3 length is 11 residues. CDR3 nucleotide sequence: TGTGCCAGCAGTTCTTACAATGAGCAGTTCTTC. This codes for CASSSYNEQFF. Complete variable domain (other parts from reference TRBV28 and TRBJ2-1): DVKVTQSSRYLVKRTGEKVFLECVQDMDHENMFWYRQDPGLGLRLIYFSYDVKMKEKGDIPEGYSVSREKKERFSLILESASTNQTSMYLCASSSYNEQFFGPGTRLTVL.

The J gene is TRBJ1-2, the V gene TRBV29-1; tentative D call: TRBD1 (5 bases). This CDR3 is built from 15 residues. Germline-derived CDR1 and CDR2 are SQVTM and ANQGSEA. V lost 7 bases and J 0 bases, leaving 18 bases between the germline ends. Here the CDR3 reads CSGRGDPSSNYGYTF. The CDR3, as DNA: TGCAGCGGGAGGGGAGACCCCTCTTCTAACTATGGCTACACCTTC.

This clone came up a few times. V gene TRBV15 combines with J gene TRBJ2-2; D uncertain. V was cut by 7 bases and J by 0 bases, with 3 bases left in between. The CDR3 loop spans 12 amino acids. Germline V gives CDR1 LNHNV, CDR2 YYDKDF (reference sequence). The DNA for the CDR3 is TGTGCCACCAATGCGAACACCGGGGAGCTGTTTTTT. The encoded protein is CATNANTGELFF.

The chain uses TRBV27 and TRBJ2-7; 7 bases line up with TRBD1. This CDR3 comprises 13 residues. The J segment lost 5 bases and the V segment lost 6 bases, leaving 7 bases of the junction unmatched. Germline values: CDR1 MNHEY, CDR2 SMNVEV (reference sequence). The CDR3 region has the DNA TGTGCCAGCAGCACCGACAGGGTTAACGAGCAGTACTTC. It translates to CASSTDRVNEQYF.

The chain couples TRBV10-3 to TRBJ1-1, with unresolved D. Germline V gives CDR1 ENHRY, CDR2 SYGVKD. Trimming took 7 bases from V and 3 from J, leaving 18 bases between them. The CDR3 totals 15 residues. The CDR3 DNA is TGTGCCATCACCACGGGCCTCCTCGTTGACACTGAAGCTTTCTTT. Its protein is CAITTGLLVDTEAFF.

The chain recombines TRBV19 with TRBJ1-1, with no clear D. Germline CDR1 is LNHDA and CDR2 is SQIVND (reference sequence). The CDR3 has 13 amino acids. Trimming took 3 bases from V and 1 from J, leaving 6 bases between them. In DNA, the CDR3 is TGTGCCAGTAGTATTGGAGGGAACACTGAAGCTTTCTTT. It translates to CASSIGGNTEAFF.

J is TRBJ2-2 and V is TRBV9; 12 nucleotides align to TRBD2. Germline V lookup: CDR1 SGDLS, CDR2 YYNGEE. V gave up 6 bases and J gave up 7 bases; unmatched junction bases: 7. CDR3 length equals 15 residues. The CDR3, as DNA: TGTGCCAGCAAACTAGCGGGAGGCCCCAGCGGGGAGCTGTTTTTT. It yields the protein CASKLAGGPSGELFF.

This clone appeared many times. Here the CDR3 reads CASSFNMAGDTQYF. Written as DNA, the CDR3 is TGTGCCAGCAGCTTTAACATGGCGGGAGATACGCAGTATTTT. The chain couples TRBV7-3 to TRBJ2-3, with D tentatively TRBD2 (5 bases). Germline V gives CDR1 SGHTA, CDR2 FQGTGA. Trimming shortened V by 3 bases and J by 5 bases, and 12 bases separated the two germline ends. The CDR3 sequence is 14 residues long.

This clone is termed medium-sized. The chain is built from TRBV27 and TRBJ1-2; TRBD1 agrees at 9 bases. This CDR3 is 15 amino acids long. Trimming cost V 5 bases and J 8 bases; bases outside gene matches: 12. The germline gives CDR1 MNHEY, CDR2 SMNVEV (reference sequence). This CDR3 is CASSVTGTGNRGYTF. DNA for the CDR3: TGTGCCAGCAGTGTAACCGGGACAGGGAATCGGGGCTACACCTTC.

This chain links TRBV11-1 with TRBJ1-1; 8 bases align to TRBD1. This CDR3 contains 13 residues. Germline CDR1 SGHAT, CDR2 FQDESV (reference sequence). After removal of 5 bases from V and 4 bases from J, the junction contained 3 bases not matched to a gene. Written as DNA, the CDR3 is TGTGCCAGCAGCGCGACAGGGGTCACTGAAGCTTTCTTT. This encodes CASSATGVTEAFF.

This chain joins TRBV5-1 and TRBJ2-4, with a tentative D call TRBD1 (6 bases). Trimming removed 1 base at V and 0 bases at J, with 8 bases between. The length of the CDR3 is 15 residues. The V gene's germline CDR1 is SGHRS and CDR2 YFSETQ. The CDR3 DNA reads TGCGCCAGCAGCTTGACAGGGTTAGCCAAAAACATTCAGTACTTC. Translating gives CASSLTGLAKNIQYF.

This chain uses TRBV30 with TRBJ2-1; D gene unclear. V was cut by 0 bases and J by 9 bases, with 12 bases left in between. The CDR3 is made up of 13 amino acids. Germline V gives CDR1 GTSNPN, CDR2 SVGIG (reference sequence). This CDR3 is CAWSVTLRSEQFF. CDR3 bases: TGTGCCTGGAGTGTTACTCTACGGTCTGAGCAGTTCTTC.

The rearrangement uses TRBV5-1 and TRBJ1-3, with a tentative D call TRBD1 (5 bases). The CDR3 has 15 residues. CDR1 is SGHRS and CDR2 is YFSETQ in the germline V gene. V lost 0 bases, J lost 4 bases, and 11 bases lay in between. The chain's CDR3 is CASSLVGTIGNTIYF. For the CDR3, the DNA is TGCGCCAGCAGCTTGGTCGGGACTATAGGAAACACCATATATTTT.